These T cell receptor beta chains were read from a single sample in a study of blood T cell repertoires in COVID-19. Assay: immunoSEQ multiplex PCR; the TCRdb copy retains only in-frame clones and omits some. The sample consists of some 400,000 clones, about 87% of them appearing once. The sequenced sample was peripheral blood. The receptor source for this set is a human donor in a cohort sampled during active COVID-19. CDR3s include the opening cysteine and the closing phenylalanine or tryptophan. Fields, in order: D gene, V gene, J gene, clone size, CDR3 protein, CDR3 DNA. D genes are given only for firm matches. Clone size is not always given. Where it is, it says once, few, many or a class for expanded clones.

NA,TRBV12-5,TRBJ1-5,NA,CASGLDRWGGRQPQHF,TGTGCTAGTGGTTTGGACCGATGGGGGGGAAGGCAGCCCCAGCATTTT
TRBD1,TRBV5-1,TRBJ2-1,NA,CASSLNPGGDYNEQFF,TGCGCCAGCAGCTTGAATCCAGGGGGCGATTACAATGAGCAGTTCTTC
TRBD2,TRBV28,TRBJ2-3,NA,CASSLALAAGARNTQYF,TGTGCCAGCAGTTTAGCCCTCGCAGCGGGAGCCCGAAATACGCAGTATTTT
NA,TRBV24-1,TRBJ2-1,NA,CATSLAGNEQFF,TGTGCCACCAGCCTGGCGGGCAATGAGCAGTTCTTC
NA,TRBV15,TRBJ2-2,NA,CATSRNTFEDSNTGELFF,TGTGCCACCAGCCGGAATACATTTGAGGACAGCAACACCGGGGAGCTGTTTTTT
NA,TRBV28,TRBJ2-1,NA,CASRTRQGPTYNEQFF,TGTGCCAGCAGGACTAGACAGGGCCCAACCTACAATGAGCAGTTCTTC
TRBD1,TRBV6-5,TRBJ2-2,once,CATQRSLQGAGELFF,TGTGCCACCCAGAGGTCACTACAGGGGGCCGGGGAGCTGTTTTTT
NA,TRBV19,TRBJ2-7,NA,CASSIRGADQQYF,TGTGCCAGTAGTATACGGGGGGCGGACCAGCAGTACTTC
TRBD1,TRBV6-5,TRBJ1-2,NA,CASSSPTGGANGYTF,TGTGCCAGCAGTTCGCCGACAGGGGGCGCGAATGGCTACACCTTC
NA,TRBV5-1,TRBJ2-3,NA,CASRATPGPTDTQYF,TGCGCCAGCAGGGCTACGCCAGGCCCCACAGATACGCAGTATTTT
TRBD2,TRBV5-5,TRBJ2-2,NA,CASSLPSGSSMNTGELFF,TGTGCCAGCAGCCTACCTAGCGGGAGTTCAATGAACACCGGGGAGCTGTTTTTT
TRBD2,TRBV9,TRBJ2-3,once,CASSVGPSGGSDTQYF,TGTGCCAGCAGCGTAGGACCTAGCGGGGGCTCGGATACGCAGTATTTT
NA,TRBV5-1,TRBJ1-2,many,CASSLDSTNYGYTF,TGCGCCAGCAGCTTGGACAGCACTAACTATGGCTACACCTTC
NA,TRBV3-1/TRBV3-2,TRBJ2-7,NA,CASSPDLEIRGEQYF,TGTGCCAGCAGCCCGGATCTAGAAATCAGGGGCGAGCAGTACTTC
TRBD1,TRBV5-1,TRBJ1-1,once,CASSDIGQAYTEAFF,TGCGCCAGCAGCGACATAGGACAGGCCTACACTGAAGCTTTCTTT
TRBD2,TRBV28,TRBJ2-3,NA,CASSRSSGRSTDTQYF,TGTGCCAGCAGCCGATCTAGCGGGAGGAGCACAGATACGCAGTATTTT
TRBD2,TRBV15,TRBJ2-7,once,CATSGHSKRGEQYF,TGTGCCACATCTGGGCATTCGAAGCGGGGGGAGCAGTACTTC
TRBD1,TRBV6-1,TRBJ2-5,once,CASRELAGQGVQETQYF,TGTGCCAGCAGAGAACTCGCGGGACAGGGGGTCCAAGAGACCCAGTACTTC
NA,TRBV7-3,TRBJ2-4,NA,CASSPLHLGGKNIQYF,TGTGCCAGCAGCCCCCTCCACCTCGGGGGCAAAAACATTCAGTACTTC
NA,TRBV4-1,TRBJ1-4,NA,CASSQVGDGLNEKLFF,TGCGCCAGCAGCCAAGTAGGAGACGGCCTTAATGAAAAACTGTTTTTT
TRBD2,TRBV6-1,TRBJ2-7,few,CASSEQLAGAYEQYF,TGTGCCAGCAGTGAGCAACTAGCGGGGGCCTACGAGCAGTACTTC
TRBD2,TRBV6-5,TRBJ2-1,NA,CASSYSSSGRGEQFF,TGTGCCAGCAGTTACTCGTCTAGCGGGAGAGGTGAGCAGTTCTTC
NA,TRBV11-2,TRBJ2-1,NA,CASNNGGRNNEQFF,TGTGCCAGCAACAACGGAGGGAGAAACAATGAGCAGTTCTTC
NA,TRBV2,TRBJ1-1,NA,CASSEISREGFPEAFF,TGTGCCAGCAGTGAAATTTCGCGGGAGGGGTTTCCTGAAGCTTTCTTT
NA,TRBV6-5,TRBJ1-3,NA,CASSYADSGNTIYF,TGTGCCAGCAGTTACGCGGACTCTGGAAACACCATATATTTT
TRBD1,TRBV9,TRBJ1-1,NA,CASSVLTGGTEAFF,TGTGCCAGCAGCGTATTGACAGGGGGCACTGAAGCTTTCTTT
NA,TRBV11-2,TRBJ1-1,NA,CASSLGREDTEAFF,TGTGCCAGCAGCTTAGGGAGGGAGGACACTGAAGCTTTCTTT
TRBD2,TRBV7-8,TRBJ2-1,NA,CASSLSGGVYEQFF,TGTGCCAGCAGCCTTAGCGGGGGGGTATATGAGCAGTTCTTC
TRBD1,TRBV27,TRBJ2-7,NA,CASSPPRDRGSYEQYF,TGTGCCAGCAGTCCTCCCCGGGACAGGGGCTCCTACGAGCAGTACTTC
TRBD1,TRBV27,TRBJ1-5,few,CASSPSWGQRGQPQHF,TGTGCCAGCAGTCCCTCGTGGGGACAGAGAGGTCAGCCCCAGCATTTT
TRBD1,TRBV18,TRBJ1-1,NA,CASSQGQRNTEAFF,TGTGCCAGCTCACAGGGACAGAGAAACACTGAAGCTTTCTTT
NA,TRBV5-4,TRBJ1-2,NA,CASSLDHRNYGYTF,TGTGCCAGCAGCTTGGATCACAGGAACTATGGCTACACCTTC
TRBD2,TRBV19,TRBJ2-1,NA,CASNRAGGGNEQFF,TGTGCCAGTAATAGGGCGGGAGGGGGCAATGAGCAGTTCTTC
TRBD2,TRBV9,TRBJ2-1,NA,CASSVGSSGNNEQFF,TGTGCCAGCAGCGTAGGGTCTAGCGGAAACAATGAGCAGTTCTTC
TRBD2,TRBV7-6,TRBJ2-1,NA,CASSPTSGGAFNEQFF,TGTGCCAGCAGCCCGACTAGCGGGGGGGCCTTTAATGAGCAGTTCTTC
TRBD1,TRBV10-3,TRBJ2-2,NA,CAIAGQGITGELFF,TGTGCCATTGCGGGACAGGGGATCACCGGGGAGCTGTTTTTT
NA,TRBV6-5,TRBJ1-2,NA,CASSYSPGDYGYTF,TGTGCCAGCAGTTACTCGCCAGGGGACTATGGCTACACCTTC
TRBD1,TRBV18,TRBJ1-2,NA,CASSPRTGTDNYGYTF,TGTGCCAGCTCACCACGAACCGGGACAGATAACTATGGCTACACCTTC
TRBD1,TRBV6-1,TRBJ1-3,NA,CASSEGQGRPGNTIYF,TGTGCCAGCAGTGAAGGACAGGGGCGCCCTGGAAACACCATATATTTT
NA,TRBV9,TRBJ1-5,NA,CASSPDSNQPQHF,TGTGCCAGCAGCCCAGATAGCAATCAGCCCCAGCATTTT
NA,TRBV30,TRBJ1-4,once,CAWMRAFNEKLFF,TGTGCCTGGATGCGAGCCTTTAATGAAAAACTGTTTTTT
NA,TRBV2,TRBJ2-2,NA,CASSPQQGEDGELFF,TGTGCCAGCAGCCCGCAACAGGGTGAGGACGGGGAGCTGTTTTTT
NA,TRBV7-2,TRBJ2-1,NA,CASSGWRRSYNEQFF,TGTGCCAGCAGCGGATGGCGGCGCTCCTACAATGAGCAGTTCTTC
TRBD1,TRBV7-9,TRBJ1-2,NA,CASSKTGATNYGYTF,TGTGCCAGCAGCAAGACAGGGGCTACTAACTATGGCTACACCTTC
NA,TRBV5-1,TRBJ2-7,NA,CASSWGEADEQYF,TGCGCCAGCAGCTGGGGGGAGGCTGACGAGCAGTACTTC
NA,TRBV4-1,TRBJ1-5,NA,CASSQGGRDQPQHF,TGCGCCAGCAGCCAAGGGGGCCGGGATCAGCCCCAGCATTTT
NA,TRBV19,TRBJ2-3,NA,CASRSTDTQYF,TGTGCCAGTCGGTCCACAGATACGCAGTATTTT
NA,TRBV3-1/TRBV3-2,TRBJ1-4,NA,CASSHEATNEKLFF,TGTGCCAGCAGCCACGAGGCCACTAATGAAAAACTGTTTTTT
TRBD2,TRBV19,TRBJ2-1,NA,CASSISPGGPNNEQFF,TGTGCCAGTAGTATTTCCCCGGGGGGACCTAACAATGAGCAGTTCTTC
TRBD1,TRBV2,TRBJ1-2,few,CATTSTGAGDMAYTF,TGTGCCACTACAAGTACAGGGGCCGGGGATATGGCCTACACCTTC
NA,TRBV13,TRBJ2-7,NA,CASSRRVPGGEQYF,TGTGCCAGCAGCCGTAGGGTCCCCGGGGGCGAGCAGTACTTC
NA,TRBV6-5,TRBJ1-5,NA,CASSYAGGRNQPQHF,TGTGCCAGCAGTTACGCGGGGGGGCGGAATCAGCCCCAGCATTTT
TRBD2,TRBV19,TRBJ2-7,NA,CASSVGRAFSGAYEQYF,TGTGCCAGTAGTGTCGGGAGGGCCTTTTCCGGGGCCTACGAGCAGTACTTC
NA,TRBV18,TRBJ2-1,NA,CASSVQGSYNEQFF,TGTGCCAGCTCCGTCCAGGGGTCCTACAATGAGCAGTTCTTC
TRBD2,TRBV10-3,TRBJ2-3,NA,CAIRRAGDGTDTQYF,TGTGCCATCAGAAGAGCGGGAGACGGCACAGATACGCAGTATTTT